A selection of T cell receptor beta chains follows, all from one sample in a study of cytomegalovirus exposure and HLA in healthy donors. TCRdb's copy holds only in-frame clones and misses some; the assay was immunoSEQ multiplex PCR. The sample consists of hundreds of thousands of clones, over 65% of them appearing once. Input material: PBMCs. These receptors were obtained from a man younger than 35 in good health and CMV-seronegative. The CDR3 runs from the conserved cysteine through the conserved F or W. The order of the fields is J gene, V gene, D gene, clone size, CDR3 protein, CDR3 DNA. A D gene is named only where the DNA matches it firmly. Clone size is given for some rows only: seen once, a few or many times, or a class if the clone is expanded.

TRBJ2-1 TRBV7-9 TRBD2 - CSSREGLLSYNEQFF TGTTCCAGCAGGGAGGGACTCCTATCCTACAATGAGCAGTTCTTC
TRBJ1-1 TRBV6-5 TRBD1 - CASSSRQGTTEAFF TGTGCCAGCAGTTCCCGACAGGGGACGACTGAAGCTTTCTTT
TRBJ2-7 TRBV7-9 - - CASSLGTGNYEQYF TGTGCCAGCAGCCTCGGAACAGGGAACTACGAGCAGTACTTC
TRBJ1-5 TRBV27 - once CASSKWAGGGRNQPQHF TGTGCCAGCAGTAAATGGGCCGGGGGGGGGCGTAATCAGCCCCAGCATTTT
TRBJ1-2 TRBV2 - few CASSGAGFGGYTF TGTGCCAGCAGTGGGGCAGGGTTTGGTGGCTACACCTTC
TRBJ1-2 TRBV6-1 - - CASSEIAWVAAYGYTF TGTGCCAGCAGTGAAATAGCATGGGTAGCCGCCTATGGCTACACCTTC
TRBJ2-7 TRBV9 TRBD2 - CASSVGLADYEQYF TGTGCCAGCAGCGTGGGACTAGCGGACTACGAGCAGTACTTC
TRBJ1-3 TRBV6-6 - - CASSFGIFGNTIYF TGTGCCAGCAGTTTCGGGATTTTCGGAAACACCATATATTTT
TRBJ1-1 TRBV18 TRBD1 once CASSPGQGRNTEAFF TGTGCCAGCTCACCAGGACAGGGGAGGAACACTGAAGCTTTCTTT
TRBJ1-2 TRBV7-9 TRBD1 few CASSPGRDRGFYGYTF TGTGCCAGCAGCCCAGGGAGGGACAGGGGATTCTATGGCTACACCTTC
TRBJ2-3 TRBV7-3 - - CASSSPRDFHTGTDTQYF TGTGCCAGCAGCTCCCCGCGGGATTTCCACACAGGCACAGATACGCAGTATTTT
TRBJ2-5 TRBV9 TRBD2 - CASSAGLAGGRETQYF TGTGCCAGCAGCGCCGGACTAGCGGGAGGGCGGGAGACCCAGTACTTC
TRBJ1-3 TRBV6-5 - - CASSPGQSGNTIYF TGTGCCAGCAGTCCCGGACAGTCCGGAAACACCATATATTTT
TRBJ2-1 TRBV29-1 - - CSGLGGLDNEQFF TGCAGCGGGTTGGGAGGACTCGACAATGAGCAGTTCTTC
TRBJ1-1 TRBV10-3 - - CAISRTGENTEAFF TGTGCCATCAGCCGAACGGGGGAGAACACTGAAGCTTTCTTT
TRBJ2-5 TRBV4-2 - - CASSQDRGGETQYF TGTGCCAGCAGCCAAGATCGTGGAGGGGAGACCCAGTACTTC
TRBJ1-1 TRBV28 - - CASSLWGGMNTEAFF TGTGCCAGCAGTTTATGGGGGGGTATGAACACTGAAGCTTTCTTT
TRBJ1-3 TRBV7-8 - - CASSLGFLKRNTIYF TGTGCCAGCAGCTTAGGGTTCTTGAAGCGAAACACCATATATTTT
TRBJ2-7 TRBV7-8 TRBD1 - CASSPSPGTVEQYF TGTGCCAGCAGCCCCTCACCCGGGACAGTCGAGCAGTACTTC
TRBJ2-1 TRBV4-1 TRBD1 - CASSQDGTGIYNEQFF TGCGCCAGCAGCCAAGACGGGACAGGGATCTACAATGAGCAGTTCTTC
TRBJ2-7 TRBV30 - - CAWSLLHFAAPYEQYF TGTGCCTGGAGCCTCCTCCACTTTGCGGCCCCCTACGAGCAGTACTTC
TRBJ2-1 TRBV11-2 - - CASSLDLSGSYDEQFF TGTGCCAGCAGCTTAGACCTTTCGGGATCTTACGATGAGCAGTTCTTC
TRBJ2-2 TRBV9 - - CASSVNLRGDTGELFF TGTGCCAGCAGCGTAAATCTCCGCGGCGACACCGGGGAGCTGTTTTTT
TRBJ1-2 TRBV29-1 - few CSVGGRTYGYTF TGCAGCGTGGGGGGGAGGACCTATGGCTACACCTTC
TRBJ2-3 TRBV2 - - CASSGRLTYTDTQYF TGTGCCAGCAGTGGACGCCTGACTTACACAGATACGCAGTATTTT
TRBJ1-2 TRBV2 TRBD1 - CASSDVAGGGYGYTF TGTGCCAGCAGTGATGTGGCAGGGGGCGGCTATGGCTACACCTTC
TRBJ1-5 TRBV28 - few CASTGPGGWSNQPQHF TGTGCCAGCACCGGACCGGGGGGGTGGAGCAATCAGCCCCAGCATTTT
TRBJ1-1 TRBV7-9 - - CASSLGTVRTEAFF TGTGCCAGCAGCTTAGGGACAGTGAGGACTGAAGCTTTCTTT
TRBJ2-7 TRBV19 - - CASSITPGSARSEQYF TGTGCCAGTAGTATTACCCCCGGGAGCGCTCGGTCCGAGCAGTACTTC
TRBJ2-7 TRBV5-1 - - CASNPGPRGQGSYEQYF TGCGCCAGCAACCCGGGGCCCCGGGGCCAGGGGTCCTACGAGCAGTACTTC
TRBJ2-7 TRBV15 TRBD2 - CATSRSSSGRSYEQYF TGTGCCACCAGCAGATCGTCTAGCGGGAGGTCATACGAGCAGTACTTC
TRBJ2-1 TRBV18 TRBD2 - CASSLTPLAGGHNEQFF TGTGCCAGCTCACTGACCCCACTAGCGGGAGGACACAATGAGCAGTTCTTC
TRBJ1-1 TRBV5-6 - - CASSLRQLNTEAFF TGTGCCAGCAGCTTGCGACAGCTGAACACTGAAGCTTTCTTT
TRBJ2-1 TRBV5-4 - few CASSSDSNEQFF TGTGCCAGCAGCTCGGACAGCAATGAGCAGTTCTTC
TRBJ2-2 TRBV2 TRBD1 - CASTTQGALNTGELFF TGTGCCAGCACCACACAGGGGGCCCTTAACACCGGGGAGCTGTTTTTT
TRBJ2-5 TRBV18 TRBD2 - CASSEVAGAGETQYF TGTGCCAGCTCAGAAGTAGCGGGAGCGGGCGAGACCCAGTACTTC
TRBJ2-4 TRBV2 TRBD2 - CASSGLAGVALAKNIQYF TGTGCCAGCAGCGGACTAGCGGGAGTAGCCTTAGCCAAAAACATTCAGTACTTC
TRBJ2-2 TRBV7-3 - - CASSSSSPGELFF TGTGCCAGCAGCTCTTCTAGCCCCGGGGAGCTGTTTTTT
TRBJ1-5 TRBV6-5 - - CASSSRISNQPQHF TGTGCCAGCAGTTCCAGAATTAGCAATCAGCCCCAGCATTTT
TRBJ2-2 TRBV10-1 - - CASSRDGGNTGELFF TGCGCCAGCAGTAGGGATGGAGGGAACACCGGGGAGCTGTTTTTT
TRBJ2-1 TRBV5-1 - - CASSLVIENNEQFF TGCGCCAGCAGCTTGGTTATAGAGAACAATGAGCAGTTCTTC
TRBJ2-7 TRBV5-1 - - CASSLARGTHEQYF TGCGCCAGCAGCTTGGCTCGGGGGACGCACGAGCAGTACTTC
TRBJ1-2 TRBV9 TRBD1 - CASSPRDRGMRGYTF TGTGCCAGCAGCCCCCGGGACAGGGGAATGCGGGGCTACACCTTC